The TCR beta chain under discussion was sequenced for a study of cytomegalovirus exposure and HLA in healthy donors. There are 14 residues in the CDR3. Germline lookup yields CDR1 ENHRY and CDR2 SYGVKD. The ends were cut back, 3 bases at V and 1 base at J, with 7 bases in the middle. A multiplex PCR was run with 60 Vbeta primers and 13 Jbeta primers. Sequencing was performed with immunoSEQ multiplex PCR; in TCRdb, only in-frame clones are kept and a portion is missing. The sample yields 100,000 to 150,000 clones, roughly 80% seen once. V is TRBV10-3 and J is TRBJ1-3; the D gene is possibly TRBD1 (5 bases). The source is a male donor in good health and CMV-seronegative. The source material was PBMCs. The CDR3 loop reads CAISEQVSGNTIYF. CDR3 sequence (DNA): TGTGCCATCAGTGAACAGGTTTCTGGAAACACCATATATTTT.